The clone carrying this T cell receptor (beta chain) was counted only a few times. Its antigen is currently unknown. The data originate from a study of vaccination effects on CD4 cells after COVID-19. The overall study: Post-vaccine draws lagged the second dose by a median of 72 days.

The CDR3 is made up of 13 amino acids. Trimming pared 3 bases from V and 3 bases from J, leaving 12 bases between. Germline loops: CDR1 DFQATT, CDR2 SNEGSKA (reference sequence). Expansion with viral peptide pools was applied to antigen-specific CD4+ T cells by the ViraFEST assay prior to sequencing. Subsequent to 10 days of culture, CD4+ T cells were isolated. Each person got two doses of an mRNA SARS-CoV-2 vaccine, BNT162b2 or mRNA-1273. Half-medium changes using IL-2 medium occurred on days 3 and 7. Regarding the study as a whole: Clones arising from infection and from vaccination showed marked clonal contraction late after vaccination. The study dataset contains few convalescent patients and includes no early post-infection timepoints.

Only in-frame clones appear in the TCRdb table, and some are missing; sequencing was by immunoSEQ multiplex PCR. The sample consists of some 29,000 clones, over 60% of them appearing once. This chain uses TRBV20-1 with TRBJ2-7; weak D call: TRBD2 (5 bases). This clonotype originated in a human donor who received a COVID-19 vaccine. The input for sequencing was CD4+ T cells from PBMCs cultured with SARS-CoV-2 spike peptides, taken after COVID-19 vaccination. The CDR3 is CSASRATSYEQYF. The CDR3 DNA reads as TGCAGTGCTAGTAGGGCTACTAGCTACGAGCAGTACTTC.